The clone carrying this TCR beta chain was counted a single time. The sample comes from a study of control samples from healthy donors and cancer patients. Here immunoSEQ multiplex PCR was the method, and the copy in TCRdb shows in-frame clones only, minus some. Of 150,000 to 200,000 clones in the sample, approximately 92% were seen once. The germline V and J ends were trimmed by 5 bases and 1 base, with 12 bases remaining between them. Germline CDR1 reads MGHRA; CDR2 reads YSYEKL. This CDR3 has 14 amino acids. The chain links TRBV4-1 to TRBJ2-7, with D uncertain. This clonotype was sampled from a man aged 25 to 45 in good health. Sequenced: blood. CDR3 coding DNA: TGCGCCAGCAGCAGAGAAGACCCTTCCTACGAGCAGTACTTC. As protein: CASSREDPSYEQYF.